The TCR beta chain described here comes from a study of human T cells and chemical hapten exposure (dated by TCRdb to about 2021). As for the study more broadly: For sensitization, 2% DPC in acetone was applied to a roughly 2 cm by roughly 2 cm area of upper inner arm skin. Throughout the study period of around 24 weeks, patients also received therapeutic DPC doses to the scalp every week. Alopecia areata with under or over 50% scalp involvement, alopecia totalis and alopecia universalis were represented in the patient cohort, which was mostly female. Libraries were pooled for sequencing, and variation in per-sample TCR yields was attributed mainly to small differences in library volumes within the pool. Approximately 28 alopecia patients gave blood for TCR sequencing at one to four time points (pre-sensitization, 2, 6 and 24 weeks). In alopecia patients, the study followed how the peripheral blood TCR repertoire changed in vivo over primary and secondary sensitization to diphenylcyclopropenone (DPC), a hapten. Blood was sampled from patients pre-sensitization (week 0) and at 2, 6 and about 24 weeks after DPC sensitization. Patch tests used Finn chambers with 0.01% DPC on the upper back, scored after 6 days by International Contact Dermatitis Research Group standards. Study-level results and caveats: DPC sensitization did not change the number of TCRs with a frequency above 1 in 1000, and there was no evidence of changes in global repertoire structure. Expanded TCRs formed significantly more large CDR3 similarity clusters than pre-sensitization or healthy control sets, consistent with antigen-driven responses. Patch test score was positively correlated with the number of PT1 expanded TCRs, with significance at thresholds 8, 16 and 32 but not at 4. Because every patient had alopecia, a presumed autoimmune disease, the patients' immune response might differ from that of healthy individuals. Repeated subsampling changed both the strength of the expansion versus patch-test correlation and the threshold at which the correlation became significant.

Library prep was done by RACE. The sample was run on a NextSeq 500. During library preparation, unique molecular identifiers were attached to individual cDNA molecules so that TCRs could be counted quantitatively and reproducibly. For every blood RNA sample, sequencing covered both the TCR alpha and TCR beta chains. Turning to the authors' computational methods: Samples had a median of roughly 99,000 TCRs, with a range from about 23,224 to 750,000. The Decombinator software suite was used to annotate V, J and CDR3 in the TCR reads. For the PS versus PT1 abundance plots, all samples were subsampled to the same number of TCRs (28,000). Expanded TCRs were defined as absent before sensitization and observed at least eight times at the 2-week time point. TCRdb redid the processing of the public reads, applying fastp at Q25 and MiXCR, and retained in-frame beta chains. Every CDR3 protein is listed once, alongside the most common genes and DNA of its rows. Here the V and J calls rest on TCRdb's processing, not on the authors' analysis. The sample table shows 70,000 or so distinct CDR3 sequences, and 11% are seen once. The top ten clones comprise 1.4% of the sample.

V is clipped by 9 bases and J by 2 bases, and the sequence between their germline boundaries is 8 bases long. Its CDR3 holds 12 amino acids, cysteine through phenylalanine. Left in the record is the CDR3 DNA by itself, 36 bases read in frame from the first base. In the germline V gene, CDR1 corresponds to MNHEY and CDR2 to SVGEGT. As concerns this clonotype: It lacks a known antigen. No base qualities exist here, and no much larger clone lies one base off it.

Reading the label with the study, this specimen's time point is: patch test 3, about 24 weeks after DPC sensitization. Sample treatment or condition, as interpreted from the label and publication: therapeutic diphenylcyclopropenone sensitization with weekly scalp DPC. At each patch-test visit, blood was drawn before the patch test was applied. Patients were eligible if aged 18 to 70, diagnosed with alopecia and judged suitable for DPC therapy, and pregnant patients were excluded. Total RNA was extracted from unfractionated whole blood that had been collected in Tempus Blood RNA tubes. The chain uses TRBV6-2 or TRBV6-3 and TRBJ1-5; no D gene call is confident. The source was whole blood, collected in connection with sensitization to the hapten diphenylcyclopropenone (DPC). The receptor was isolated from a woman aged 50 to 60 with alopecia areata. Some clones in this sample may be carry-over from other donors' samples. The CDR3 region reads CASMEGNQPQHF. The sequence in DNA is TGTGCCAGTATGGAGGGCAATCAGCCCCAGCATTTT.